The clone carrying this T cell receptor beta chain appeared a single time. What it recognizes is unknown. These data are taken from a study of cytomegalovirus exposure and HLA in healthy donors. The PCR made use of 60 Vbeta and 13 Jbeta primers. Clones were read by immunoSEQ multiplex PCR, and TCRdb kept only the in-frame ones, dropping some. The repertoire has approximately 110,000 clones, approximately 80% of them found once; the top ten carry more than 2%. Notes on the study in general: There were some V segments, including TRBV6-2 and TRBV6-3, excluded as indistinguishable. A later analysis showed HLA-associated TCR beta chains outstripping equally common others in clonal expansion. Rare TCR sequences dominated, though some public TCRs recurred in many donors.

Germline V CDR1 and CDR2: SGHNT, YYREEE (reference sequence). The V end was cut by 4 bases, the J end by 5 bases, with 12 bases between. The CDR3 contains 13 residues. The chain joins TRBV5-4 to TRBJ2-5; D might be TRBD2 (5 bases). Sequencing was performed on PBMCs. The sequence was obtained from a woman aged 25 to 45 in good health and CMV-seronegative. CDR3 amino acids: CASSLKAVETQYF. CDR3 DNA sequence: TGTGCCAGCAGCCTTAAAGCGGTGGAGACCCAGTACTTC.